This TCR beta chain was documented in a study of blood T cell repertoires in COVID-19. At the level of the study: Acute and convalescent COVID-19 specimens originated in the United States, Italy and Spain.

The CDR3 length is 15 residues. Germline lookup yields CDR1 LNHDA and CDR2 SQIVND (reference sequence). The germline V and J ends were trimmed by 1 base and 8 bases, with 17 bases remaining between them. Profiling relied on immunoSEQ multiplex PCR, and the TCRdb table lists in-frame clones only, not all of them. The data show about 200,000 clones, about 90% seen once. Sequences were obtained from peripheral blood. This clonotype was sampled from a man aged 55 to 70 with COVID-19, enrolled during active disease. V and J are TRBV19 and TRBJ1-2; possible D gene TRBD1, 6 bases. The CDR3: CASSIGERGGSGYTF. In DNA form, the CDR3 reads TGTGCCAGTAGTATAGGGGAGCGCGGGGGCAGCGGCTACACCTTC.